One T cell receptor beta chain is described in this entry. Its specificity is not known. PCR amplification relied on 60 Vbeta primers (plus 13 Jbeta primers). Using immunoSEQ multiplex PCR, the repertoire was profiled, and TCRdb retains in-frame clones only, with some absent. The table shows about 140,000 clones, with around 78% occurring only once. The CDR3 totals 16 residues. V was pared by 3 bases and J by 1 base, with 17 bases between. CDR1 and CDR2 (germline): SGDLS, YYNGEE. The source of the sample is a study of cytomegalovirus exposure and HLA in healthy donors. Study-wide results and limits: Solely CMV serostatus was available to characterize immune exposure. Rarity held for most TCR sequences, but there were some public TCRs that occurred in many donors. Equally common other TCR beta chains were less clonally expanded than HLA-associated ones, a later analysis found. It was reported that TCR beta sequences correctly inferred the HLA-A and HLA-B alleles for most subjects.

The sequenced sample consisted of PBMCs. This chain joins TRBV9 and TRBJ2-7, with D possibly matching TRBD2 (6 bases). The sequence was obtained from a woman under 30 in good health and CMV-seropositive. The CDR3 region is CASSAGVGGGSYEQYF. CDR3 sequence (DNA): TGTGCCAGCAGCGCGGGTGTCGGCGGAGGGTCCTACGAGCAGTACTTC.